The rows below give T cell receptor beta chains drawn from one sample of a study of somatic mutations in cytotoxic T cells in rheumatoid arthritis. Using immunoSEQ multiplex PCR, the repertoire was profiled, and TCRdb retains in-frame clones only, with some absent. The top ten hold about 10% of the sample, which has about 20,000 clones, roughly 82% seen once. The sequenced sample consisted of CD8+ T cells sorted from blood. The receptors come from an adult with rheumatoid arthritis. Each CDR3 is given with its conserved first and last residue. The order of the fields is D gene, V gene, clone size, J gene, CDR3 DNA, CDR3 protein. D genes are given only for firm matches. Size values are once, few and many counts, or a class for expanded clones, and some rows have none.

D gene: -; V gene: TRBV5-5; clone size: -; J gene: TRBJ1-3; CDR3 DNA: TGTGCCAGCAGCTTGTCAGGGGACTCTGGAAACACCATATATTTT; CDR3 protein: CASSLSGDSGNTIYF
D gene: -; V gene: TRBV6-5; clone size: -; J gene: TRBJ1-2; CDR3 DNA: TGTGCCAGCAGTTACTCCGAGGGGGACTATGGCTACACCTTC; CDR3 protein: CASSYSEGDYGYTF
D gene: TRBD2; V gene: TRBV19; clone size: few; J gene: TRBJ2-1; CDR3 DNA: TGTGCCAGTAGCCTAGCGGGCGGCCCCTACAATGAGCAGTTCTTC; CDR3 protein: CASSLAGGPYNEQFF
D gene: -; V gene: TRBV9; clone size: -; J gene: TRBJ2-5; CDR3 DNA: TGTGCCAGCAGCGTAGGTGGCAGCCAAGAGACCCAGTACTTC; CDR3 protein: CASSVGGSQETQYF
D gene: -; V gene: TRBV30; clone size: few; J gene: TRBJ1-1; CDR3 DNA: TGTGCCTGGAGTGTACCAACTGAAGCTTTCTTT; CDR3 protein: CAWSVPTEAFF
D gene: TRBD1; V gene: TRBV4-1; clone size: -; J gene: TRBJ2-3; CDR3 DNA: TGCGCCAGCAGCCAAGAACCACGGACAGGGCGCACAGATACGCAGTATTTT; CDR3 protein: CASSQEPRTGRTDTQYF
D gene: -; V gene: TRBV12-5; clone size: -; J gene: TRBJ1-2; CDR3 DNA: TGTGCTAGTGGTTTGCACAAAGCCCAGGGTAACTATGGCTACACCTTC; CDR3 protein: CASGLHKAQGNYGYTF
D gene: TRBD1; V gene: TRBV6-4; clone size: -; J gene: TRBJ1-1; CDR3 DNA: TGTGCCAGCAGTGAGGGACAGGGTGCTACTCATGAAGCTTTCTTT; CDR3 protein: CASSEGQGATHEAFF
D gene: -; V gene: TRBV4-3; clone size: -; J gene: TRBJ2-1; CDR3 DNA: TGCGCCAGCAGCCAAGGCGGGGGCTGGGGCAATGAGCAGTTCTTC; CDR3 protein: CASSQGGGWGNEQFF
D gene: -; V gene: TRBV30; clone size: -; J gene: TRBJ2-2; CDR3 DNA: TGTGCCTGGAGGGAGTCAGGGGCCGGGGAGCTGTTTTTT; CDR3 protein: CAWRESGAGELFF
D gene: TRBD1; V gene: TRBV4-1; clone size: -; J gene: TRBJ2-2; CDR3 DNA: TGCGCCAGCAGCCTCGGGACAGGGGGTACCGGGGAGCTGTTTTTT; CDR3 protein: CASSLGTGGTGELFF